The 5 T cell receptor beta chains listed next were all sequenced from one sample in a study of T cell repertoires in cytomegalovirus infection. TCRdb reprocessed the reads with MiXCR, giving one entry per CDR3 protein. The data show 150,000 to 200,000 distinct CDR3 sequences, with 17% seen just once and over 15% held by the top ten. Source material: CD8+ T cells from PBMCs. The receptor set was obtained from a human donor in good health (CMV status not recorded). Some clones in this sample may be carry-over from other donors' samples.

This clonotype was seen a few times. The rearrangement links TRBV7-6 to TRBJ2-7, with D perhaps given as TRBD1 or TRBD2 (6 bases each). The CDR3 sequence is 16 residues long. V dropped 5 bases and J dropped 6 bases, with 23 bases sitting between them. CDR1 is SGHVS and CDR2 is FNYEAQ in the germline V gene. In nucleotides, the CDR3 is TGTGCCAGCAGCCGACGGCGAGAGGGGGGCTCTTCCGAGCAGTACTTC. It is translated as CASSRRREGGSSEQYF.

The chain has TRBV7-2 and TRBJ2-3; TRBD2 matches 10 bases. The junction had 11 bases not matched to a gene; V was cut back by 2 bases and J by 3 bases. The germline V gene has CDR1 SGHTA and CDR2 FQGNSA. The CDR3 is 18 residues long. Here the CDR3 DNA reads TGTGCCAGCAGCTTACCCAAAAAACTAGCGGGGTTGACAGATACGCAGTATTTT. Its protein product is CASSLPKKLAGLTDTQYF.

This clonotype was detected a few times. This CDR3 is CASSLAPGAANEKLFF. CDR3 DNA sequence: TGTGCCAGCAGCTTAGCCCCAGGGGCCGCGAATGAAAAACTGTTTTTT. The V and J genes are TRBV7-2 and TRBJ1-4, with TRBD1 as a possible D gene (6 bases). This CDR3 is 16 amino acids long. Between the trimmed V and J ends, which lost 0 bases and 5 bases, there was a span of 13 bases. Germline V gene lookup returns CDR1 SGHTA and CDR2 FQGNSA.

This clonotype was counted many times. The chain joins TRBV7-2 to TRBJ2-1; 9 bases match TRBD2. Germline-derived CDR1 and CDR2 are SGHTA and FQGNSA. Trimming at V came to 0 bases and at J to 7 bases, leaving 4 bases not matched to a gene. This CDR3 region has 15 residues. The CDR3 protein is CASSLASGGGNEQFF. The CDR3 bases are TGTGCCAGCAGCTTAGCTAGCGGGGGCGGTAATGAGCAGTTCTTC.

This clonotype was recorded a few times. The genes are TRBV11-2 and TRBJ2-1; 11 nucleotides align to TRBD2. This CDR3 has 13 residues. The V gene's germline CDR1 is SGHAT and CDR2 FQNNGV. As DNA, the CDR3 is TGTGAGTCTAGCGGGGGGACCTACAATGAGCAGTTCTTC. It specifies CESSGGTYNEQFF.